The 19 T cell receptor beta chains given below trace back to one sample, sequenced in a study of cytomegalovirus exposure and HLA in healthy donors. The PCR employed 60 Vbeta primers together with 13 Jbeta primers. The data were produced by immunoSEQ multiplex PCR, yet TCRdb's version contains in-frame clones alone and is incomplete. Of roughly 180,000 clones in the sample, about 9% were seen once. Material for sequencing was PBMCs. These receptors came from a woman aged 25 to 39 in good health and CMV-seropositive.

The chain links TRBV4-2 to TRBJ1-3, with 10 bases fitting TRBD1. The trim removed 0 bases at V and 1 base at J, leaving 6 bases unmatched. The CDR3 spans 18 residues. CDR1 is LGHNA, CDR2 YNFKEQ, per germline. Here the CDR3 DNA reads TGTGCCAGCAGCCAAGATGAAAGACAGGGGGCATCTGGAAACACCATATATTTT. Translation: CASSQDERQGASGNTIYF.

This clone was found a few times. The rearrangement uses TRBV7-3 and TRBJ2-3; TRBD2 matches 8 bases. The CDR3 has 16 residues. Germline lookup yields CDR1 SGHTA and CDR2 FQGTGA. With V trimmed by 3 bases and J by 3 bases, 8 bases remained unmatched. CDR3 protein: CASSFGTSRGTDTQYF. CDR3 nucleotides: TGTGCCAGCAGCTTCGGGACTAGTCGAGGTACAGATACGCAGTATTTT.

This clone was seen more than once but under ten times. The chain carries TRBV5-1 and TRBJ2-5; the D gene is possibly TRBD2 (6 bases). The CDR3 loop spans 13 amino acids. In germline, CDR1 is SGHRS, CDR2 YFSETQ. The V end lost 7 bases, the J end lost 4 bases, and 14 bases lay between the germline ends. The CDR3 sequence: CASQAGGAETQYF. For the CDR3, the DNA is TGCGCCAGCCAAGCGGGCGGGGCAGAGACCCAGTACTTC.

Only a few counts were recorded for this clone. The chain recombines TRBV10-2 with TRBJ2-1; 10 bases fit TRBD2. CDR3 length: 15 amino acids. Trimming removed 6 bases from V and 8 bases from J; junction bases left unmatched: 10. Germline-derived CDR1 and CDR2 are WSHSY and SAAADI. CDR3 sequence reads: CASRAGTSVFDEQFF. The CDR3, as DNA: TGCGCCAGCAGGGCCGGGACTAGCGTCTTTGATGAGCAGTTCTTC.

J is TRBJ2-7 and V is TRBV4-2, with 13 bases fitting TRBD2. CDR1 LGHNA and CDR2 YNFKEQ come from the germline V gene. V gave up 0 bases and J gave up 7 bases; unmatched junction bases: 3. CDR3 length: 15 amino acids. The CDR3, as DNA: TGTGCCAGCAGCCAAGACCCGACTAGCGGGGGGGAGCAGTACTTC. This sequence encodes CASSQDPTSGGEQYF.

The chain carries TRBV2 and TRBJ2-3, with 10 bases identical to TRBD2. This CDR3 region has 14 residues. The V gene's germline CDR1 is SNHLY and CDR2 FYNNEI. V gave up 10 bases and J gave up 2 bases; unmatched junction bases: 6. CDR3 DNA sequence: TGTGCCACAGGACTAGCGGCCTTCACAGATACGCAGTATTTT. It yields the protein CATGLAAFTDTQYF.

The chain has TRBV7-6 and TRBJ2-1; 8 nucleotides line up with TRBD2. Per germline, CDR1 SGHVS and CDR2 FNYEAQ. The CDR3 contains 16 residues. V was pared by 2 bases and J by 9 bases, with 12 bases of the junction left unmatched. The chain's CDR3 is CASSLRRAGDRGEQFF. The CDR3 nucleotides read TGTGCCAGCAGCTTAAGGAGAGCGGGAGATCGTGGTGAGCAGTTCTTC.

V and J are TRBV29-1 and TRBJ1-1; maybe TRBD1 (6 bases). The V end lost 8 bases, the J end lost 4 bases, and 14 bases lay between the germline ends. The CDR3 extends over 12 amino acids. The germline gives CDR1 SQVTM, CDR2 ANQGSEA. CDR3 amino acids: CSIEGEGTEAFF. The DNA for the CDR3 is TGCAGCATAGAGGGGGAGGGCACTGAAGCTTTCTTT.

The sample holds a few counts of this clone. The genes are TRBV29-1 and TRBJ2-3; D possibly corresponds to TRBD2 (6 bases). The V gene lost 4 bases and the J gene lost 6 bases, with 14 bases spanning the gap. The CDR3 runs to 13 residues. Germline V gene data show CDR1 as SQVTM and CDR2 as ANQGSEA. CDR3 sequence reads: CSVGGLAIDTQYF. The DNA for the CDR3 is TGCAGCGTTGGTGGTCTAGCGATCGATACGCAGTATTTT.

This clone was found a few times. The junction shows a germline mismatch at one end, possibly a read error. The V call is TRBV29-1, the J call TRBJ1-2; TRBD1 matches 8 bases. This CDR3 has 14 amino acids. Looked up from germline, CDR1 is SQVTM and CDR2 is ANQGSEA. The DNA of the CDR3 is TGCAGCGTTGAAGGGACAGGGACCTATTATGGCTACCCCTTC. This sequence encodes CSVEGTGTYYGYPF.

V and J are TRBV7-2 and TRBJ1-2, with TRBD1 identical over 10 bases. V lost 1 base to trimming and J lost 4 bases; unmatched junction nucleotides: 3. Germline values: CDR1 SGHTA, CDR2 FQGNSA. The CDR3 has 15 residues. The CDR3 coding sequence is TGTGCCAGCAGCTTAGGGACAGGGGGGCTCTATGGCTACACCTTC. This codes for CASSLGTGGLYGYTF.

The J gene is TRBJ2-1, the V gene TRBV6-4; 7 bases are a match to TRBD2. After removal of 8 bases from V and 5 bases from J, the junction contained 12 bases not matched to a gene. CDR1 is MRHNA and CDR2 is SNTAGT in the germline V gene. The CDR3 sequence is 15 residues long. The CDR3 spells CASRNLAAFNNEQFF. The CDR3 DNA reads TGTGCCAGCCGAAACCTAGCGGCGTTCAACAATGAGCAGTTCTTC.

CDR3 nucleotide sequence: TGTGCCAGCTCACCATCAGCGGGAGGGCATGAGCAGTTCTTC. As protein: CASSPSAGGHEQFF. This rearrangement joins TRBV18 to TRBJ2-1; 10 bases map to TRBD2. Germline assignment: CDR1 KGHSH and CDR2 LQKENI. The CDR3 extends over 14 amino acids. J was trimmed by 8 bases and V by 2 bases; bases with no gene match: 3.

This clone has more than one count but fewer than ten. This chain joins TRBV29-1 and TRBJ1-2; the match to TRBD1 covers 7 bases. Germline V gene sequence: CDR1 SQVTM, CDR2 ANQGSEA. Trimming at V came to 4 bases and at J to 6 bases, leaving 5 bases not matched to a gene. CDR3 length: 12 amino acids. The CDR3 sequence: CSVVDRINGYTF. DNA for the CDR3: TGCAGCGTTGTGGACAGGATTAATGGCTACACCTTC.

The CDR3 DNA sequence: TGTGCCAGCAGCTTGTACGGTTCTAACTATGGCTACACCTTC. It codes for CASSLYGSNYGYTF. The V and J genes are TRBV5-8 and TRBJ1-2; D gene unclear. V gave up 1 base and J gave up 0 bases, with 7 bases separating them. This CDR3 region has 14 residues. The V gene's germline CDR1 is SGHTS and CDR2 YDEGEE.

The chain recombines TRBV9 with TRBJ1-1; tentative D call: TRBD1 (6 bases). From germline, CDR1 is SGDLS and CDR2 YYNGEE. V dropped 2 bases and J dropped 6 bases, with 17 bases sitting between them. The length of the CDR3 is 15 residues. CDR3 DNA sequence: TGTGCCAGCAGCGTCGAGGGGGTTTTTCAATCTGAAGCTTTCTTT. The encoded protein is CASSVEGVFQSEAFF.

The V and J genes are TRBV9 and TRBJ2-2; 11 bases are a match to TRBD2. V lost 2 bases and J lost 1; bases outside the gene matches: 10. The germline gives CDR1 SGDLS, CDR2 YYNGEE. This CDR3 is 19 amino acids long. This CDR3 reads CASSVRPLAGGLNTGELFF. Here the CDR3 DNA reads TGTGCCAGCAGCGTTAGACCCCTAGCGGGAGGCCTGAACACCGGGGAGCTGTTTTTT. Full variable domain (rest looked up from reference TRBV9 and TRBJ2-2): DSGVTQTPKHLITATGQRVTLRCSPRSGDLSVYWYQQSLDQGLQFLIQYYNGEERAKGNILERFSAQQFPDLHSELNLSSLELGDSALYFCASSVRPLAGGLNTGELFFGEGSRLTVL.

This clone was detected a few times. The chain links TRBV15 to TRBJ2-1; 7 nucleotides match TRBD2. The CDR3 consists of 16 residues. Germline CDR1 and CDR2: LNHNV and YYDKDF (reference sequence). J lost 6 bases, V lost 0 bases, and 8 bases had no gene match. This CDR3 is CATSRDPRLAGNEQFF. CDR3 nucleotide sequence: TGTGCCACCAGCAGAGATCCGAGACTAGCAGGCAATGAGCAGTTCTTC.

This chain links TRBV11-2 with TRBJ1-2; 8 bases are shared with TRBD1. CDR3 length: 16 residues. The V and J ends lost 5 bases and 3 bases, in that order; junction bases with no gene match: 11. Germline V gene lookup returns CDR1 SGHAT and CDR2 FQNNGV. CDR3 nucleotide sequence: TGTGCCAGCAGCCCTCAGACAGGGGACTCTTACTATGGCTACACCTTC. It codes for CASSPQTGDSYYGYTF.